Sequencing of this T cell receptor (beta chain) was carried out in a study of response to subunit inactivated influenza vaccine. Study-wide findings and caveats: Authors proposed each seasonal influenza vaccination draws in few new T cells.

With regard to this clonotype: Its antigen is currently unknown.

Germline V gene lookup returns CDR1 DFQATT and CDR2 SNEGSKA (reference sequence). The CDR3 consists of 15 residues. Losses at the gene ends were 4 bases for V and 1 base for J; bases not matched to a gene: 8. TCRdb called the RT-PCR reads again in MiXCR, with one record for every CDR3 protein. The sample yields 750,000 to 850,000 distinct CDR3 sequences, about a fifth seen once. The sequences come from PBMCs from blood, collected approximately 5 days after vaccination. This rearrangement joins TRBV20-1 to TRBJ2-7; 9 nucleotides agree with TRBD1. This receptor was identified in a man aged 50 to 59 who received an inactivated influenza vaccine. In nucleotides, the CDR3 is TGCAGTGCTAACTATCCCGGACAGGGGTCCTACGAGCAGTACTTC. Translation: CSANYPGQGSYEQYF.